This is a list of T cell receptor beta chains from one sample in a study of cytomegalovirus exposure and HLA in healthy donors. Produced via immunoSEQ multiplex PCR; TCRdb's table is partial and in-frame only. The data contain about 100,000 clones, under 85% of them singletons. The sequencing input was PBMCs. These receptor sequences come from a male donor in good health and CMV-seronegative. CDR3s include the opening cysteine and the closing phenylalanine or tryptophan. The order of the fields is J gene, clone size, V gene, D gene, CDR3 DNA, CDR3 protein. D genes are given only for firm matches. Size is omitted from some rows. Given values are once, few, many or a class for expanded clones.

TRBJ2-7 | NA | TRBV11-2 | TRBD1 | TGTGCCAGCAGCTTAGTTTCCGGGACAGGGGTCTACGAGCAGTACTTC | CASSLVSGTGVYEQYF
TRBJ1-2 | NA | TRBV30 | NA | TGTGCCTGGAGTCCCCTTCTGAGGGGCTACACCTTC | CAWSPLLRGYTF
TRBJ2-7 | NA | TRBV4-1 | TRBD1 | TGCGCCAGCAGCCTTACGACAGGGAACTACGAGCAGTACTTC | CASSLTTGNYEQYF
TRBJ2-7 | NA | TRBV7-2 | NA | TGTGCCAGCAGCTCCCCGGGCCCAGGGAGGGAGCAGTACTTC | CASSSPGPGREQYF
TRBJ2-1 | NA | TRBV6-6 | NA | TGTGCCAGCAGTTACTCGGGGGCATTGAATGAGCAGTTCTTC | CASSYSGALNEQFF
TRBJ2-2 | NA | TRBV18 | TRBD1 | TGTGCCAGCTCTCCAGACAGGGTGTCCGGGGAGCTGTTTTTT | CASSPDRVSGELFF
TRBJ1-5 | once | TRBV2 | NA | TGTGCCAGCAAGGAGGGCCCCCTAGTCCGCAATCAGCCCCAGCATTTT | CASKEGPLVRNQPQHF
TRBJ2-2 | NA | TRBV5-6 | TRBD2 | TGTGCCAGCAGCGAGGGACTAGCGGGAGTGTTGTACACCGGGGAGCTGTTTTTT | CASSEGLAGVLYTGELFF
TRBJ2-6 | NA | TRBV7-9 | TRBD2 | TGTGCCAGCACCGGGACTAGCGGTGGGGCCAACGTCCTGACTTTC | CASTGTSGGANVLTF
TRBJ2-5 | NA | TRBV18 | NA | TGTGCCAGCTCACCACAGCTGGGCAAAGAGACCCAGTACTTC | CASSPQLGKETQYF